Following are 6 T cell receptor beta chains from one sample sequenced in a study of Tregs in tolerant kidney transplant recipients. Data came from immunoSEQ multiplex PCR; TCRdb stores just in-frame clones and leaves some out. The table has 240,000 or so clones, 65% to 85% seen once. Sequencing was done on a sample of CD4+ T cells from blood. These TCRs come from a human donor in good health.

In this sample, this clone turned up a few times. This sample also contains other DNA sequences that code for the same CDR3. The chain has TRBV5-6 and TRBJ2-5; D may correspond to TRBD1 or TRBD2 (5 bases each). This CDR3 is built from 15 residues. Trimming cost V 3 bases and J 3 bases, with 15 bases left between them. Germline loops: CDR1 SGHDT, CDR2 YYEEEE. The CDR3 DNA follows: TGTGCCAGCAGCTCTTACGGGACGGGAAAAGAGACCCAGTACTTC. Translation gives CASSSYGTGKETQYF.

The gene calls are TRBV6-1 and TRBJ2-7; tentative D call: TRBD1 (6 bases). V was trimmed by 4 bases and J by 2 bases, leaving 12 bases between them. The CDR3 loop spans 14 amino acids. Germline V gene data show CDR1 as MNHNS and CDR2 as SASEGT. CDR3: CASSVRDTAYEQYF. The CDR3 DNA reads TGTGCCAGCAGTGTCCGGGACACAGCCTACGAGCAGTACTTC.

The V call is TRBV11-2, the J call TRBJ2-1; a weak D match, TRBD2 (5 bases). V was trimmed by 4 bases and J by 5 bases, leaving 12 bases between them. From germline, CDR1 is SGHAT and CDR2 FQNNGV. The CDR3 runs 14 residues. CDR3 sequence (DNA): TGTGCCAGCAGCTCGCGGAAGCGGCACAATGAGCAGTTCTTC. Protein sequence: CASSSRKRHNEQFF. Drawing the rest from reference TRBV11-2 and TRBJ2-1, the complete variable domain is EAGVAQSPRYKIIEKRQSVAFWCNPISGHATLYWYQQILGQGPKLLIQFQNNGVVDDSQLPKDRFSAERLKGVDSTLKIQPAKLEDSAVYLCASSSRKRHNEQFFGPGTRLTVL.

The V and J genes are TRBV5-1 and TRBJ2-1, with D tentatively TRBD1 (6 bases). V gave up 2 bases and J gave up 0 bases, with 21 bases separating them. Germline lookup yields CDR1 SGHRS and CDR2 YFSETQ. The CDR3 is 19 amino acids. CDR3: CASSLTGNIHHSSYNEQFF. For the CDR3, the DNA is TGCGCCAGCAGCTTAACAGGGAACATCCACCATAGCTCCTACAATGAGCAGTTCTTC.

V usage is TRBV6-6 and J usage is TRBJ2-1, with 8 bases identical to TRBD1. The germline V gene has CDR1 MNHNY and CDR2 SVGAGI (reference sequence). Germline trimming cut 6 bases from V and 10 bases from J; bases unmatched to any gene: 8. This CDR3 is built from 13 residues. The CDR3 coding sequence is TGTGCCAGCAGCCGGGACAGGATATGGGAGCAGTTCTTC. This codes for CASSRDRIWEQFF.

As to this clone: Other nucleotide sequences in the sample specify the same CDR3. The chain couples TRBV28 to TRBJ2-3, with a tentative D call TRBD2 (5 bases). V was cut by 2 bases and J by 0 bases, with 9 bases left in between. Germline V gene sequence: CDR1 MDHEN, CDR2 SYDVKM. The CDR3 consists of 15 residues. The CDR3 DNA reads as TGTGCCAGCAGTTTAGGAGCGGTTAGCACAGATACGCAGTATTTT. This sequence encodes CASSLGAVSTDTQYF.